Presented here are 8 T cell receptor beta chains from one specimen sequenced in a study of blood T cell repertoires in COVID-19. TCRdb keeps only in-frame clones here, not all; method: immunoSEQ multiplex PCR. The table lists approximately 280,000 clones, around 88% of them singletons, with roughly 5.1% in the top ten. The sample was peripheral blood. The source of these receptors is a man aged 35 to 55 with acute or convalescent COVID-19.

This sequence joins TRBV11-2 and TRBJ2-7, with 7 bases that match TRBD2. The V gene's germline CDR1 is SGHAT and CDR2 FQNNGV. This CDR3 is built from 15 residues. J gave up 6 bases and V 4 bases, and 12 bases lay outside the gene matches. The CDR3: CASSSVGGSLGEQYF. The DNA for the CDR3 is TGTGCCAGCAGCTCGGTGGGGGGGTCATTGGGCGAGCAGTACTTC. The whole variable domain, filled in from reference TRBV11-2 and TRBJ2-7, reads EAGVAQSPRYKIIEKRQSVAFWCNPISGHATLYWYQQILGQGPKLLIQFQNNGVVDDSQLPKDRFSAERLKGVDSTLKIQPAKLEDSAVYLCASSSVGGSLGEQYFGPGTRLTVT.

As DNA, the CDR3 is TGTGCCACCAGTGACTCAACGCCGGGACTAGCGGGCAATGAGCAGTTCTTC. Protein product: CATSDSTPGLAGNEQFF. The chain employs TRBV24-1 and TRBJ2-1, with 12 bases aligning to TRBD2. The germline gives CDR1 KGHDR, CDR2 SFDVKD. After removal of 4 bases from V and 6 bases from J, the junction contained 9 bases not matched to a gene. This CDR3 region has 17 residues.

The V gene is TRBV5-1, the J gene TRBJ2-3, with 9 bases lining up with TRBD2. CDR3 size: 16 residues. Unmatched junction bases numbered 11, after V lost 4 bases and J lost 5 bases. Germline-derived CDR1 and CDR2 are SGHRS and YFSETQ. CDR3: CASSPQVGGGGDTQYF. CDR3 in DNA: TGCGCCAGCAGCCCCCAGGTGGGCGGGGGGGGAGATACGCAGTATTTT.

The CDR3 reads CASSLAGNGYTF. The CDR3 bases are TGTGCCAGCAGCTTAGCCGGGAATGGCTACACCTTC. The chain carries TRBV7-8 and TRBJ1-2; no definite D call. V lost 0 bases, J lost 6 bases, and 5 bases lay in between. CDR1 is SGHVS, CDR2 FQNEAQ, per germline. CDR3 length: 12 amino acids.

The chain employs TRBV18 and TRBJ2-1; the D gene is possibly TRBD1 (6 bases). The CDR3 is 14 amino acids. Germline-derived CDR1 and CDR2 are KGHSH and LQKENI. Trimming removed 6 bases at V and 5 bases at J, with 14 bases between. The chain's CDR3 is CASSRTAANNEQFF. The DNA for the CDR3 is TGTGCCAGCTCGCGGACAGCCGCCAACAATGAGCAGTTCTTC. Based on the CDR3 plus reference TRBV18 and TRBJ2-1, the full variable domain is NAGVMQNPRHLVRRRGQEARLRCSPMKGHSHVYWYRQLPEEGLKFMVYLQKENIIDESGMPKERFSAEFPKEGPSILRIQQVVRGDSAAYFCASSRTAANNEQFFGPGTRLTVL.

This clone was seen a single time. This chain joins TRBV6-5 and TRBJ2-7, with D maybe TRBD1 (5 bases). The CDR3 runs 14 residues. V gave up 9 bases and J gave up 2 bases, with 17 bases separating them. CDR1 MNHEY and CDR2 SVGAGI come from the germline V gene. CDR3 amino acids: CASGLGVQAYEQYF. The CDR3 DNA reads as TGTGCCAGTGGTCTTGGAGTACAGGCCTACGAGCAGTACTTC.

The rearrangement joins TRBV27 to TRBJ2-1, with TRBD1 matching 8 bases. The CDR3 runs to 15 residues. Per germline, CDR1 MNHEY and CDR2 SMNVEV (reference sequence). Trimming cost V 2 bases and J 7 bases; bases outside gene matches: 7. The CDR3 coding sequence is TGTGCCAGCAGTTTACGCGGACAGGGAAGGAATGAGCAGTTCTTC. Amino acid sequence: CASSLRGQGRNEQFF.

This chain connects TRBV11-3 to TRBJ2-7; 9 positions match TRBD1. Germline loops: CDR1 SGHNT, CDR2 YENEEA. With V trimmed by 5 bases and J by 1 base, 6 bases remained unmatched. This CDR3 has 15 amino acids. In DNA, the CDR3 is TGTGCCAGCAGCCCAAGACAGGGGGGATCCTACGAGCAGTACTTC. Protein product: CASSPRQGGSYEQYF.